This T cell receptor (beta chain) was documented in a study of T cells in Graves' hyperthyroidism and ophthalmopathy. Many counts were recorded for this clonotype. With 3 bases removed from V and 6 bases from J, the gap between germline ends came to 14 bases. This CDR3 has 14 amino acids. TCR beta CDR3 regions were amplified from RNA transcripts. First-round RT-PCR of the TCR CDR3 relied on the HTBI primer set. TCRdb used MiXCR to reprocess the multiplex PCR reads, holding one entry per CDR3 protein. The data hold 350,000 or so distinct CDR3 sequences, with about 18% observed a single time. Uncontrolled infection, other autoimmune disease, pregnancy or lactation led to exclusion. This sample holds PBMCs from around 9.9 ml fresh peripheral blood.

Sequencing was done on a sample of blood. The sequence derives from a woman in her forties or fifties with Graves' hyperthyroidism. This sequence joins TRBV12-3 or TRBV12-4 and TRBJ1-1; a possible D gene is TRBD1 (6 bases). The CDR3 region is CASSLMGQGAEAFF. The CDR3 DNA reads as TGTGCCAGCAGTTTGATGGGACAAGGCGCTGAAGCTTTCTTT.